This T cell receptor beta chain was observed in a study of cytomegalovirus exposure and HLA in healthy donors. From germline, CDR1 is SGHRS and CDR2 YFSETQ. The CDR3 has 16 residues. The V end lost 0 bases, the J end lost 8 bases, and 18 bases lay between the germline ends. With 60 Vbeta and 13 Jbeta primers, the PCR was carried out. The method was immunoSEQ multiplex PCR; TCRdb's version includes in-frame clones alone and lacks a portion of them. Among 100,000 to 140,000 clones listed, 73% were seen once. The clonotype was recovered from a man younger than 40 in good health and CMV-seronegative. Source material: PBMCs. This sequence joins TRBV5-1 and TRBJ2-1; weak D call: TRBD2 (6 bases). CDR3 sequence reads: CASSLEWRAGIDEQFF. The CDR3 DNA reads as TGCGCCAGCAGCTTGGAGTGGAGGGCAGGGATCGATGAGCAGTTCTTC.